The rows below give T cell receptor beta chains drawn from one sample of a study of T-cell memory formation after mild COVID-19. TCRdb re-called the 5' RACE reads with MiXCR, one entry per CDR3 protein. The data contain approximately 440,000 distinct CDR3 sequences, around 19% of them singletons. Sequencing input: PBMCs or a T cell subset sorted from them (not recorded which). The receptors come from an adult woman who had mild COVID-19 (a few samples of this study predate the infection). Cell type and time point are not known. Both conserved end residues are part of each CDR3. The order of the fields is CDR3 DNA, CDR3 protein, clone size, D gene, V gene, J gene. The D gene is left open where the match is weak. Where a row states a size, it is once, few, many or the class of an expanded clone; other rows omit it.

DNA: TGTGCCAGCTCACTTAATACGATCCGGGACAGACGACTCGGTGGCTACACCTTC; CDR3: CASSLNTIRDRRLGGYTF; size: NA; D: TRBD1; V: TRBV18; J: TRBJ1-2
DNA: TGTGCCAGCAGTAGCGGGGGGGCCTTTGGAGAGACCCAGTACTTC; CDR3: CASSSGGAFGETQYF; size: few; D: TRBD2; V: TRBV9; J: TRBJ2-5
DNA: TGCAGTGCTCGTCTAGCGGGAGGGGCACTGGATGAGCAGTTCTTC; CDR3: CSARLAGGALDEQFF; size: NA; D: TRBD2; V: TRBV20-1; J: TRBJ2-1
DNA: TGTGCCAGCAGCCTCCGACTAGCCCCCACAGATACGCAGTATTTT; CDR3: CASSLRLAPTDTQYF; size: few; D: TRBD2; V: TRBV3-1; J: TRBJ2-3
DNA: TGTGCCAGTAGTATAGATGACAGGGACAATCAGCCCCAGCATTTT; CDR3: CASSIDDRDNQPQHF; size: many; D: TRBD1; V: TRBV19; J: TRBJ1-5
DNA: TGCAGTGCTAGCCAGGTGGGGCCCCTCCACTTT; CDR3: CSASQVGPLHF; size: few; D: NA; V: TRBV20-1; J: TRBJ1-6
DNA: TGCGCCAGCAGCAGTAGTAGCGGGAGGTACACAGATACGCAGTATTTT; CDR3: CASSSSSGRYTDTQYF; size: NA; D: TRBD2; V: TRBV5-1; J: TRBJ2-3
DNA: TGTGCCAGCAGCGTAGCTACTAGCGGGGGGGCTAGCACAGATACGCAGTATTTT; CDR3: CASSVATSGGASTDTQYF; size: NA; D: TRBD2; V: TRBV9; J: TRBJ2-3
DNA: TGTGCCAGCAGCTTGCAGGGGGCGTCCTACAATGAGCAGTTCTTC; CDR3: CASSLQGASYNEQFF; size: NA; D: TRBD1; V: TRBV7-2; J: TRBJ2-1
DNA: TGCAGCGTGAGGTGGGACACCCGGATCGGTGAGCAGTTCTTC; CDR3: CSVRWDTRIGEQFF; size: few; D: NA; V: TRBV29-1; J: TRBJ2-1
DNA: TGTGCCAGCAGCTTGACCGGGACAGGGGGCAACTATGGCTACACCTTC; CDR3: CASSLTGTGGNYGYTF; size: NA; D: TRBD1; V: TRBV5-5; J: TRBJ1-2
DNA: TGTGCCAGCAGCCTATTCTGGTCGGGGACTGAAGCTTTCTTT; CDR3: CASSLFWSGTEAFF; size: few; D: NA; V: TRBV3-1; J: TRBJ1-1
DNA: TGTGCCAGCAGCCTAGGACAGGGATACACTGAAGCTTTCTTT; CDR3: CASSLGQGYTEAFF; size: many; D: TRBD1; V: TRBV3-1; J: TRBJ1-1
DNA: TGCGCCAGCAGCTTGGTGGCAGCCGACGATGGCTACACCTTC; CDR3: CASSLVAADDGYTF; size: few; D: NA; V: TRBV5-1; J: TRBJ1-2
DNA: TGTGCCAGCAGCTTAGCGCGACAGACAGATACGCAGTATTTT; CDR3: CASSLARQTDTQYF; size: many; D: NA; V: TRBV7-6; J: TRBJ2-3
DNA: TGCGCCAGCAGCTTTAGGTCGCGGGGGACCGGGGAGCTGTTTTTT; CDR3: CASSFRSRGTGELFF; size: NA; D: TRBD2; V: TRBV5-1; J: TRBJ2-2
DNA: TGTGCCAGCAGCCCAGTTCTGGGAGAGTATTCACCCCTCCACTTT; CDR3: CASSPVLGEYSPLHF; size: NA; D: NA; V: TRBV7-9; J: TRBJ1-6
DNA: TGCAGTGCTAGAGTTACTAGCGGGAGAACAGATACGCAGTATTTT; CDR3: CSARVTSGRTDTQYF; size: NA; D: TRBD2; V: TRBV20-1; J: TRBJ2-3
DNA: TGCGCCAGCAGCCAAGACGGAACATCCGATGATGCGGAGACCCAGTACTTC; CDR3: CASSQDGTSDDAETQYF; size: few; D: NA; V: TRBV4-3; J: TRBJ2-5
DNA: TGTGCCATCAGTCACCGGGGACGGTCTTGGGAGACCCAGTACTTC; CDR3: CAISHRGRSWETQYF; size: NA; D: NA; V: TRBV10-3; J: TRBJ2-5
DNA: TGTGCCAGCAGCCTCCACGATTCGGAACGCACAGATACGCAGTATTTT; CDR3: CASSLHDSERTDTQYF; size: few; D: NA; V: TRBV9; J: TRBJ2-3
DNA: TGTGCCTGGAGTGCTAGCTACGAGCAGTACTTC; CDR3: CAWSASYEQYF; size: NA; D: NA; V: TRBV30; J: TRBJ2-7
DNA: TGTGCCAGCAGCCAATCGGACAGGGGAGGACAAAAGACCCAGTACTTC; CDR3: CASSQSDRGGQKTQYF; size: many; D: TRBD1; V: TRBV4-2; J: TRBJ2-5
DNA: TGCGCCAGCAGCCCAAGACCCGAGACCCAGTACTTC; CDR3: CASSPRPETQYF; size: few; D: NA; V: TRBV5-1; J: TRBJ2-5
DNA: TGCGCCAGCAGCTACTCTGCAGGCACAGATACGCAGTATTTT; CDR3: CASSYSAGTDTQYF; size: few; D: NA; V: TRBV5-1; J: TRBJ2-3
DNA: TGTGCCAGCAGCCGTAGCGGTAGCGGCCACTACGAGCAGTACTTC; CDR3: CASSRSGSGHYEQYF; size: many; D: NA; V: TRBV3-1; J: TRBJ2-7
DNA: TGTGCCAGTGGGGGCAGGGTCTACGAGCAGTACTTC; CDR3: CASGGRVYEQYF; size: few; D: NA; V: TRBV12-3/TRBV12-4; J: TRBJ2-7
DNA: TGTGCCAGCAGCCTAGGGGTAGGTGGGCAGGGCCCGAACACTGAAGCTTTCTTT; CDR3: CASSLGVGGQGPNTEAFF; size: few; D: NA; V: TRBV12-3/TRBV12-4; J: TRBJ1-1
DNA: TGTGCCAGCCGGGACTTTAGCTCCTACGAGCAGTACTTC; CDR3: CASRDFSSYEQYF; size: NA; D: NA; V: TRBV19; J: TRBJ2-7
DNA: TGCAGTGCTAGAAATACCTACGAGCAGTACTTC; CDR3: CSARNTYEQYF; size: few; D: NA; V: TRBV20-1; J: TRBJ2-7
DNA: TGTGCCAGCAGTTACCCCGGGGGGGTAGACTATGGCTACACCTTC; CDR3: CASSYPGGVDYGYTF; size: few; D: NA; V: TRBV6-6; J: TRBJ1-2
DNA: TGTGCCAGCAGCTTGGGAGGAGATTCGAACACCGGGGAGCTGTTTTTT; CDR3: CASSLGGDSNTGELFF; size: NA; D: NA; V: TRBV5-4; J: TRBJ2-2
DNA: TGTGCCAGCAGCCCCCCGGTGGGGAGCTCCTACAATGAGCAGTTCTTC; CDR3: CASSPPVGSSYNEQFF; size: many; D: NA; V: TRBV7-8; J: TRBJ2-1
DNA: TGTGCCAGCAGCTTATCCGTTTTGAACACTGAAGCTTTCTTT; CDR3: CASSLSVLNTEAFF; size: NA; D: NA; V: TRBV7-2; J: TRBJ1-1
DNA: TGTGCCACCAGCAGAGAACTAGCGGGTACACACAATGAGCAGTTCTTC; CDR3: CATSRELAGTHNEQFF; size: NA; D: TRBD2; V: TRBV15; J: TRBJ2-1
DNA: TGTGCCAGCAGACTAGAGATGAACACTGAAGCTTTCTTT; CDR3: CASRLEMNTEAFF; size: few; D: NA; V: TRBV7-2; J: TRBJ1-1
DNA: TGTGCCAGCAGCCGTATCCTGGGAGCGGGGGTCCTACAAGAGACCCAGTACTTC; CDR3: CASSRILGAGVLQETQYF; size: NA; D: TRBD2; V: TRBV7-9; J: TRBJ2-5
DNA: TGTGCCAGCAGCTGGCGAGCAGCGGGGACAGATACGCAGTATTTT; CDR3: CASSWRAAGTDTQYF; size: NA; D: TRBD2; V: TRBV5-8; J: TRBJ2-3
DNA: TGCGCCAGCAGCTTGGTCGCCGGACAGGGCTTGAACACTGAAGCTTTCTTT; CDR3: CASSLVAGQGLNTEAFF; size: NA; D: TRBD1; V: TRBV5-1; J: TRBJ1-1
DNA: TGTGCCAGCAGCGTGACCTGGGGTCAAGGTGGTGAGCAGTTCTTC; CDR3: CASSVTWGQGGEQFF; size: few; D: NA; V: TRBV9; J: TRBJ2-1
DNA: TGTGCCAGCAGCCTCTCATTAGCAGAGACCCAGTACTTC; CDR3: CASSLSLAETQYF; size: once; D: NA; V: TRBV7-2; J: TRBJ2-5
DNA: TGTGCCTGGAGAAGGGGTAAGGTGGGGACGAACACTGAAGCTTTCTTT; CDR3: CAWRRGKVGTNTEAFF; size: NA; D: NA; V: TRBV30; J: TRBJ1-1
DNA: TGTGCCAGCAGCTTTGGACTAGCTGACACCGGGGAGCTGTTTTTT; CDR3: CASSFGLADTGELFF; size: few; D: TRBD2; V: TRBV5-5; J: TRBJ2-2
DNA: TGTGCCAGCAGCGTAGCAGGGTCTGGGGCGTATAACACTGAAGCTTTCTTT; CDR3: CASSVAGSGAYNTEAFF; size: NA; D: NA; V: TRBV9; J: TRBJ1-1
DNA: TGCAGTGCTAGAACCTCGGGACTAGCGAACTACAATGAGCAGTTCTTC; CDR3: CSARTSGLANYNEQFF; size: NA; D: TRBD2; V: TRBV20-1; J: TRBJ2-1
DNA: TGCGCCAGCAGCTTGGTGGGGGTCTGGGAGCAGTTCTTC; CDR3: CASSLVGVWEQFF; size: NA; D: NA; V: TRBV5-1; J: TRBJ2-1
DNA: TGTGCCAGCAGGTCTACCAGCGGGGTCCAAGAGACCCAGTACTTC; CDR3: CASRSTSGVQETQYF; size: few; D: TRBD2; V: TRBV6-1; J: TRBJ2-5
DNA: TGTGCCAGCAGCTCCGGGGGCCTCTCCTACAATGAGCAGTTCTTC; CDR3: CASSSGGLSYNEQFF; size: NA; D: NA; V: TRBV7-3; J: TRBJ2-1
DNA: TGCAGCGTTGCGTTCGGGACAGGGGGCACTGAAGCTTTCTTT; CDR3: CSVAFGTGGTEAFF; size: few; D: TRBD1; V: TRBV29-1; J: TRBJ1-1
DNA: TGTGCCAGCAGCTTAACAAAAGAGGGAAACACTGAAGCTTTCTTT; CDR3: CASSLTKEGNTEAFF; size: few; D: NA; V: TRBV7-3; J: TRBJ1-1
DNA: TGTGCCAGCAGTCCTTATTTACAAGAGACCCAGTACTTC; CDR3: CASSPYLQETQYF; size: NA; D: NA; V: TRBV12-3/TRBV12-4; J: TRBJ2-5
DNA: TGTGCCAGCAGCCGTCTGTCCGGGACAGGGGGCAAGAACACTGAAGCTTTCTTT; CDR3: CASSRLSGTGGKNTEAFF; size: NA; D: TRBD1; V: TRBV3-1; J: TRBJ1-1
DNA: TGCGCCAGCAGCCAGGGGGACAGGGGGGGAACTGAAGCTTTCTTT; CDR3: CASSQGDRGGTEAFF; size: few; D: TRBD1; V: TRBV4-1; J: TRBJ1-1
DNA: TGCGCCAGCAGCCAGCGACAGGGGACAGGAAACACCATATATTTT; CDR3: CASSQRQGTGNTIYF; size: NA; D: TRBD1; V: TRBV4-1; J: TRBJ1-3